A single sample gave rise to the 21 T cell receptor beta chains below, sequenced in a study of cytomegalovirus exposure and HLA in healthy donors. The PCR was carried out with 60 Vbeta primers and 13 Jbeta primers. Clones were read by immunoSEQ multiplex PCR, and TCRdb kept only the in-frame ones, dropping some. The data show 75,000 to 95,000 clones, roughly 63% seen once. Sequencing used PBMCs. These receptor sequences come from a man aged 45 to 65 in good health and CMV-seronegative.

The chain links TRBV7-9 to TRBJ1-1; possibly TRBD1 for D (6 bases). The CDR3 totals 10 residues. CDR1 and CDR2 from the germline V gene are SEHNR and FQNEAQ (reference sequence). V was shortened by 8 bases and J by 6 bases, with 7 bases between the two germline ends. The CDR3, as DNA: TGTGCCAGCTCAGGGGCTGAAGCTTTCTTT. This gives the protein CASSGAEAFF. The complete variable domain, with remaining parts taken from reference TRBV7-9 and TRBJ1-1, reads DTGVSQNPRHKITKRGQNVTFRCDPISEHNRLYWYRQTLGQGPEFLTYFQNEAQLEKSRLLSDRFSAERPKGSFSTLEIQRTEQGDSAMYLCASSGAEAFFGQGTRLTVV.

The chain uses TRBV28 and TRBJ2-7; 12 bases fit TRBD1. The CDR3 has 16 residues. Trimming cost V 0 bases and J 2 bases; bases outside gene matches: 2. Germline V lookup: CDR1 MDHEN, CDR2 SYDVKM. CDR3 residues: CASSLWGTGGPYEQYF. The CDR3, as DNA: TGTGCCAGCAGTTTATGGGGGACAGGGGGCCCCTACGAGCAGTACTTC.

The chain combines TRBV19 with TRBJ1-1, with D possibly matching TRBD1 (5 bases). Germline values: CDR1 LNHDA, CDR2 SQIVND (reference sequence). This CDR3 spans 15 amino acids. V dropped 4 bases and J dropped 3 bases, with 15 bases sitting between them. The CDR3 region has the DNA TGTGCCAGTAGTAAGACAGTTACTAAGGACACTGAAGCTTTCTTT. It specifies CASSKTVTKDTEAFF.

The rearrangement uses TRBV5-1 and TRBJ2-2; D unresolved. Germline CDR1 reads SGHRS; CDR2 reads YFSETQ. V was trimmed by 1 base and J by 5 bases, leaving 9 bases between them. This CDR3 has 14 amino acids. The CDR3 nucleotides are TGCGCCAGCAGCTTGATTAGAGATACCGGGGAGCTGTTTTTT. The encoded protein is CASSLIRDTGELFF.

Only one count was recorded for this clone. The chain joins TRBV18 to TRBJ2-5; D is possibly TRBD1 (6 bases). The CDR3 is made up of 15 amino acids. Trimming removed 3 bases at V and 1 base at J, with 12 bases between. Germline values: CDR1 KGHSH, CDR2 LQKENI. The DNA of the CDR3 is TGTGCCAGCTCACCTTCCGACAGGCGCCAAGAGACCCAGTACTTC. It yields the protein CASSPSDRRQETQYF.

The chain links TRBV7-2 to TRBJ1-1, with D unclear. The V and J ends lost 6 bases and 11 bases respectively, with 22 bases between them. The CDR3 is 14 residues long. Per the germline V gene, CDR1 is SGHTA and CDR2 is FQGNSA. The CDR3 region has the DNA TGTGCCAGCAGACCTAGTCCGGCCCCCCTTAAGGCTTTCTTT. Translating gives CASRPSPAPLKAFF.

The chain is built from TRBV4-3 and TRBJ1-2; 10 nucleotides align to TRBD1. V was pared by 2 bases and J by 4 bases, with 4 bases of the junction left unmatched. The CDR3 loop spans 15 amino acids. Germline V lookup: CDR1 LGHNA, CDR2 YSLEER. The CDR3 DNA reads as TGCGCCAGCAGCCAACTACGGACAGGGGGCTATGGCTACACCTTC. It specifies CASSQLRTGGYGYTF.

The table lists this clone with a few counts. This chain joins TRBV2 and TRBJ2-7; the match to TRBD1 covers 7 bases. CDR1 SNHLY and CDR2 FYNNEI come from the germline V gene. The CDR3 sequence is 14 residues long. The V and J ends lost 3 bases and 1 base, in that order; junction bases with no gene match: 3. The DNA of the CDR3 is TGTGCCAGCAGTGACCAGGGGGTATCCTACGAGCAGTACGTC. Translation: CASSDQGVSYEQYV.

The chain carries TRBV5-4 and TRBJ1-2; TRBD1 aligns across 9 bases. With V trimmed by 4 bases and J by 6 bases, 10 bases remained unmatched. The CDR3 runs to 15 residues. Germline assignment: CDR1 SGHNT and CDR2 YYREEE (reference sequence). CDR3 DNA: TGTGCCAGCAGCCCAGACAGGGGGGTTTGGAATGGCTACACCTTC. Encoded protein: CASSPDRGVWNGYTF.

This chain's CDR3 is CASSIGAGAYNEQFF. CDR3 coding DNA: TGTGCCAGTAGTATCGGAGCGGGAGCGTACAATGAGCAGTTCTTC. The genes are TRBV19 and TRBJ2-1; TRBD2 agrees at 8 bases. Germline CDR1 is LNHDA and CDR2 is SQIVND (reference sequence). Trimming took 3 bases from V and 4 from J; bases not matched to a gene: 5. This CDR3 has 15 amino acids.

The J gene is TRBJ1-1, the V gene TRBV6-6, with 8 bases aligning to TRBD1. CDR3 length equals 16 residues. Germline V gene sequence: CDR1 MNHNY, CDR2 SVGAGI (reference sequence). The trim removed 6 bases at V and 4 bases at J, leaving 13 bases unmatched. CDR3 sequence (DNA): TGTGCCAGCAGCCAACCAAGTTCGGGACAGGTCACTGAAGCTTTCTTT. It is translated as CASSQPSSGQVTEAFF.

CDR3 DNA: TGTGCCAGCAGCTTAGGGTTTGGGGCCGAGAATGAAAAACTGTTTTTT. It translates to CASSLGFGAENEKLFF. The chain has TRBV7-9 and TRBJ1-4, with D possibly TRBD1 on 5 matching bases. The CDR3 covers 16 residues. Trimming left V 1 base short and J 5 bases short, with 14 bases between. Germline-derived CDR1 and CDR2 are SEHNR and FQNEAQ (reference sequence). Complete variable domain (other parts from reference TRBV7-9 and TRBJ1-4): DTGVSQNPRHKITKRGQNVTFRCDPISEHNRLYWYRQTLGQGPEFLTYFQNEAQLEKSRLLSDRFSAERPKGSFSTLEIQRTEQGDSAMYLCASSLGFGAENEKLFFGSGTQLSVL.

The table lists this clone with a few counts. The chain carries TRBV7-2 and TRBJ1-2; tentative D call: TRBD1 (5 bases). Germline values: CDR1 SGHTA, CDR2 FQGNSA. Deletions cut 1 base from V and 3 bases from J, with 12 bases between. This CDR3 spans 15 amino acids. Here the CDR3 reads CASSLDVRAYYGYTF. In nucleotides, the CDR3 is TGTGCCAGCAGCTTAGACGTCAGGGCCTACTATGGCTACACCTTC.

The chain employs TRBV9 and TRBJ1-1; TRBD1 might be the D (6 bases). Germline V CDR1 and CDR2: SGDLS, YYNGEE. The CDR3 spans 15 residues. The V and J ends lost 4 bases and 0 bases respectively, with 13 bases between them. CDR3 in amino acids: CASSKRTAMNTEAFF. Written as DNA, the CDR3 is TGTGCCAGCAGCAAACGGACAGCAATGAACACTGAAGCTTTCTTT.

This chain links TRBV30 with TRBJ2-7, with TRBD2 matching 8 bases. The germline gives CDR1 GTSNPN, CDR2 SVGIG (reference sequence). CDR3 size: 13 residues. V lost 3 bases to trimming and J lost 10 bases; unmatched junction nucleotides: 11. DNA for the CDR3: TGTGCCTGGAGGCTAATAGCGGGGCGAGTACAGTACTTC. Translation: CAWRLIAGRVQYF.

V and J are TRBV7-6 and TRBJ2-3, with D possibly being TRBD1 (5 bases). The CDR3 covers 15 residues. Germline V gene lookup returns CDR1 SGHVS and CDR2 FNYEAQ. V was pared by 4 bases and J by 1 base, with 12 bases between. CDR3 in amino acids: CASSSRVFGTDTQYF. The CDR3 DNA sequence: TGTGCCAGCAGCTCCAGGGTATTCGGCACAGATACGCAGTATTTT.

The V call is TRBV11-3, the J call TRBJ2-7; 7 nucleotides align to TRBD1. Germline CDR1 SGHNT, CDR2 YENEEA. J was trimmed by 2 bases and V by 5 bases; bases with no gene match: 6. The CDR3 is 14 residues long. CDR3 sequence reads: CASSLRDRTYEQYV. DNA of the CDR3: TGTGCCAGCAGCCTCCGGGACAGAACCTACGAGCAGTACGTC.

In its sample, this clone was seen a few times. This chain uses TRBV2 with TRBJ2-2; the match to TRBD1 covers 9 bases. This CDR3 has 13 residues. The germline CDR1 and CDR2 sequences are SNHLY and FYNNEI. V shed 5 bases and J 6 bases; nucleotides not matched to a gene: 1. CDR3 sequence reads: CASSRQGAGELFF. The CDR3 DNA follows: TGTGCCAGCAGTAGACAGGGGGCCGGGGAGCTGTTTTTT.

The chain is built from TRBV11-2 and TRBJ2-7, with a possible D match to TRBD1 (6 bases). Per the germline V gene, CDR1 is SGHAT and CDR2 is FQNNGV. CDR3 length: 14 residues. Trimming removed 1 base at V and 3 bases at J, with 10 bases between. CDR3 in DNA: TGTGCCAGCAGCTTAGGCGGACAGTACTACGAGCAGTACTTC. It yields the protein CASSLGGQYYEQYF.

The chain combines TRBV29-1 with TRBJ2-7; 10 bases align to TRBD2. The V gene's germline CDR1 is SQVTM and CDR2 ANQGSEA. This CDR3 is built from 11 residues. With 7 bases clipped from V and 5 bases from J, the junction kept 2 bases outside the gene matches. Here the CDR3 reads CSGGLANEQYF. CDR3 nucleotides: TGCAGCGGGGGACTAGCGAACGAGCAGTACTTC.

This clone occurred a few times. The J gene is TRBJ2-1, the V gene TRBV19, with 12 bases fitting TRBD2. Germline values: CDR1 LNHDA, CDR2 SQIVND (reference sequence). With V trimmed by 6 bases and J by 3 bases, 6 bases remained unmatched. This CDR3 has 16 residues. The CDR3 nucleotides read TGTGCCAGTAGGCGACTAGCGGGAGTAAACTACAATGAGCAGTTCTTC. Its protein product is CASRRLAGVNYNEQFF.